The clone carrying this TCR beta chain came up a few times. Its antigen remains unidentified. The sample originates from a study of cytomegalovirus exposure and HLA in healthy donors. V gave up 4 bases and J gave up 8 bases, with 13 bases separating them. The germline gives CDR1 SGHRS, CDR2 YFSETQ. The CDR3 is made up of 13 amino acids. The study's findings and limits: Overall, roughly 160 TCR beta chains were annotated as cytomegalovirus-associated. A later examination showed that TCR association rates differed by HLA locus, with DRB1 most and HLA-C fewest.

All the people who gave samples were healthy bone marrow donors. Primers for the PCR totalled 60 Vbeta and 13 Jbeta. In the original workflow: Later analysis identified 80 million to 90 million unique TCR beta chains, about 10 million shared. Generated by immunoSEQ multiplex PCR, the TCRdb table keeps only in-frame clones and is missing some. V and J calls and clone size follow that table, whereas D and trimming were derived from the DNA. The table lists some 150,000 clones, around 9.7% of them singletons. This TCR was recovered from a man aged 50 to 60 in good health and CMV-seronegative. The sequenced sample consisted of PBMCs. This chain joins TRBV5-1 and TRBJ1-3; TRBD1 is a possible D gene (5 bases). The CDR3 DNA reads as TGCGCCAGCAGCCAGGGAGGCTCAGACACCATATATTTT. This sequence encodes CASSQGGSDTIYF.